This is a list of T cell receptor beta chains from one sample in a study of blood T cell repertoires in COVID-19. The table came from immunoSEQ multiplex PCR; TCRdb's copy has only in-frame clones and leaves some out. Here the sample spans 150,000 or so clones, roughly 85% being singletons. The sample consisted of peripheral blood. Receptors were obtained from a woman between 45 and 60 years old with COVID-19, enrolled during active disease. CDR3s include the opening cysteine and the closing phenylalanine or tryptophan. Each record gives: CDR3 protein, CDR3 DNA, clone size, J gene, D gene, CDR3 length, V gene. D genes are given only for firm matches. Where a row states a size, it is once, few, many or the class of an expanded clone; other rows omit it.

CTSSSRSGNTGELFF	TGTACCAGTAGTTCAAGGAGCGGGAACACCGGGGAGCTGTTTTTT	-	TRBJ2-2	-	15	TRBV19
CASTERGSTDTQYF	TGTGCCAGTACAGAGCGGGGGAGCACAGATACGCAGTATTTT	-	TRBJ2-3	TRBD2	14	TRBV19
CAWRGTAGTGTQYF	TGTGCCTGGAGAGGGACCGCGGGGACGGGGACCCAGTACTTC	-	TRBJ2-5	-	14	TRBV30
CASSLRVGAISGANVLTF	TGCGCCAGCAGCCTCAGGGTGGGGGCCATCTCTGGGGCCAACGTCCTGACTTTC	-	TRBJ2-6	-	18	TRBV4-1
CASSQESTDRVREKLFF	TGTGCCAGCAGCCAAGAATCCACGGACAGGGTGAGAGAAAAACTGTTTTTT	few	TRBJ1-4	TRBD1	17	TRBV3-1/TRBV3-2
CASSLHQGAGQPQHF	TGTGCCAGCAGCCTACATCAGGGGGCTGGTCAGCCCCAGCATTTT	-	TRBJ1-5	TRBD1	15	TRBV7-2
CASSQSGSRNEQFF	TGTGCCAGCAGCCAGAGCGGGAGTAGAAATGAGCAGTTCTTC	-	TRBJ2-1	TRBD2	14	TRBV11-2
CASSVLQVPLINEQYF	TGTGCCAGCAGTGTCTTACAGGTACCTTTAATCAACGAGCAGTACTTC	once	TRBJ2-7	-	16	TRBV2
CASSSPYRVSSTGELFF	TGTGCCAGCAGCTCCCCCTACAGGGTGTCGAGCACCGGGGAGCTGTTTTTT	-	TRBJ2-2	-	17	TRBV11-2
CASSLLEGRSSTEAFF	TGTGCCAGCAGCTTATTGGAGGGGAGGAGTAGCACTGAAGCTTTCTTT	-	TRBJ1-1	-	16	TRBV5-5
CASRSQQGSTEAFF	TGTGCCAGCAGGTCTCAACAGGGGTCCACTGAAGCTTTCTTT	-	TRBJ1-1	TRBD1	14	TRBV6-4
CASSLFPGLEETQYF	TGTGCCAGCAGCTTATTTCCTGGACTAGAAGAGACCCAGTACTTC	-	TRBJ2-5	TRBD2	15	TRBV7-2
CASSLTPGKRPREKLFF	TGTGCCAGCAGCTTAACTCCAGGGAAAAGGCCGCGTGAAAAACTGTTTTTT	-	TRBJ1-4	-	17	TRBV7-3
CASKTGGSVTEAFF	TGTGCCAGCAAAACAGGGGGCTCGGTCACTGAAGCTTTCTTT	-	TRBJ1-1	TRBD1	14	TRBV6-5
CASSQNGLGEQYF	TGCGCCAGCAGCCAAAATGGCCTTGGCGAGCAGTACTTC	once	TRBJ2-7	-	13	TRBV4-1
CASSPGSRPWEQYF	TGTGCCAGCAGTCCGGGATCCCGTCCGTGGGAGCAGTACTTC	-	TRBJ2-7	-	14	TRBV11-3
CASSLNEGQPYEQYF	TGTGCCAGCAGCTTAAACGAGGGACAGCCCTACGAGCAGTACTTC	-	TRBJ2-7	TRBD1	15	TRBV11-2
CASSRATGTGVVSSYNEQFF	TGTGCCAGCAGCCGAGCGACAGGGACAGGGGTTGTCAGCTCCTACAATGAGCAGTTCTTC	-	TRBJ2-1	TRBD1	20	TRBV6-6
CASSLQGAYEQYF	TGCGCCAGCAGCTTACAGGGGGCCTACGAGCAGTACTTC	-	TRBJ2-7	TRBD1	13	TRBV5-1
CASSLAGGPNYGYTF	TGCGCCAGCAGCTTGGCCGGGGGACCTAACTATGGCTACACCTTC	-	TRBJ1-2	-	15	TRBV5-1
CASSLKGVTYEQYF	TGTGCCAGCAGCTTAAAAGGGGTGACCTACGAGCAGTACTTC	-	TRBJ2-7	-	14	TRBV7-3
CASSLETGEDEQYF	TGCGCCAGCAGCTTGGAGACAGGGGAGGACGAGCAGTACTTC	-	TRBJ2-7	TRBD1	14	TRBV5-1
CASSVGLAGYTDTQYF	TGTGCCAGCAGCGTAGGACTAGCGGGGTACACAGATACGCAGTATTTT	-	TRBJ2-3	TRBD2	16	TRBV9
CASSAHGQYNEQFF	TGTGCCAGCAGTGCCCACGGACAGTACAATGAGCAGTTCTTC	-	TRBJ2-1	-	14	TRBV6-2/TRBV6-3
CTSSRGYLSSYEQYF	TGCACCAGCAGTCGAGGGTACTTGAGCTCCTACGAGCAGTACTTC	-	TRBJ2-7	-	15	TRBV1
CASSLGLAGGFSTDTQYF	TGTGCCAGCAGCTTGGGACTAGCGGGGGGCTTTAGCACAGATACGCAGTATTTT	-	TRBJ2-3	TRBD2	18	TRBV5-4
CAWRRPQAHYGYTF	TGTGCCTGGAGAAGGCCGCAGGCACACTATGGCTACACCTTC	-	TRBJ1-2	-	14	TRBV30
CASSAGRGTGANVLTF	TGTGCCAGCAGCGCCGGGCGGGGAACTGGGGCCAACGTCCTGACTTTC	-	TRBJ2-6	-	16	TRBV9
CASSLGQNNEQFF	TGTGCCAGCAGCCTAGGACAGAACAATGAGCAGTTCTTC	-	TRBJ2-1	-	13	TRBV7-9
CASSVTGGTEAFF	TGTGCCAGCAGCGTGACAGGGGGCACTGAAGCTTTCTTT	-	TRBJ1-1	TRBD1	13	TRBV7-9
CAISDSTGAPYEQYF	TGTGCCATCAGTGACTCGACAGGTGCTCCCTACGAGCAGTACTTC	-	TRBJ2-7	-	15	TRBV10-3
CASSRGNYGYTF	TGTGCCAGCAGCAGGGGTAACTATGGCTACACCTTC	-	TRBJ1-2	-	12	TRBV5-6
CAITGGSTDTQYF	TGTGCCATCACGGGGGGTAGCACAGATACGCAGTATTTT	-	TRBJ2-3	TRBD2	13	TRBV10-3
CASSWNSGTDTQYF	TGTGCCAGCAGCTGGAACAGTGGGACAGATACGCAGTATTTT	-	TRBJ2-3	-	14	TRBV7-9
CASTVHSGNTIYF	TGTGCCAGCACCGTACACTCTGGAAACACCATATATTTT	few	TRBJ1-3	-	13	TRBV6-5
CASSTRTGGTGNTIYF	TGTGCCAGTAGTACCCGGACAGGGGGTACTGGAAACACCATATATTTT	-	TRBJ1-3	TRBD1	16	TRBV19
CASSDGLAGGPKETQYF	TGTGCCAGCAGTGACGGGCTAGCGGGGGGACCGAAAGAGACCCAGTACTTC	-	TRBJ2-5	TRBD2	17	TRBV6-1
CASSLTGTGISGNTIYF	TGCGCCAGCAGCTTAACCGGGACAGGAATCTCTGGAAACACCATATATTTT	once	TRBJ1-3	TRBD1	17	TRBV5-1
CASSMRHSGTGDEKLFF	TGTGCCAGTAGTATGCGGCATTCCGGGACAGGGGATGAAAAACTGTTTTTT	-	TRBJ1-4	TRBD1	17	TRBV19
CASSPQGGNTEAFF	TGTGCCAGCTCACCTCAAGGGGGTAACACTGAAGCTTTCTTT	-	TRBJ1-1	-	14	TRBV18
CASSQAAGLNTEAFF	TGTGCCAGCAGCCAAGCAGCGGGCCTGAACACTGAAGCTTTCTTT	-	TRBJ1-1	-	15	TRBV3-1/TRBV3-2
CASETGAGELFF	TGTGCCAGCGAAACAGGGGCCGGGGAGCTGTTTTTT	-	TRBJ2-2	TRBD1	12	TRBV12-3/TRBV12-4
CATNEGGREPQHF	TGTGCCACCAATGAGGGAGGCCGGGAGCCCCAGCATTTT	-	TRBJ1-5	-	13	TRBV19
CASSLAAGDASGNTIYF	TGTGCCAGCAGCTTAGCGGCAGGGGACGCCTCTGGAAACACCATATATTTT	many	TRBJ1-3	-	17	TRBV13
CASGIQPGGKNTEAFF	TGTGCTAGTGGTATACAACCGGGGGGGAAAAACACTGAAGCTTTCTTT	-	TRBJ1-1	-	16	TRBV12-5
CASSLGLNQPQHF	TGTGCCAGCAGCTTAGGACTGAATCAGCCCCAGCATTTT	-	TRBJ1-5	-	13	TRBV7-9
CASSMVDRADGYTF	TGTGCCAGTAGTATGGTGGACAGGGCTGATGGCTACACCTTC	once	TRBJ1-2	TRBD1	14	TRBV19
CASSQDIASGGITDTQYF	TGTGCCAGCAGCCAAGATATAGCTAGCGGGGGCATCACAGATACGCAGTATTTT	-	TRBJ2-3	TRBD2	18	TRBV3-1/TRBV3-2
CASSPGTSPTGELFF	TGTGCCAGCAGCCCCGGGACTAGCCCCACCGGGGAGCTGTTTTTT	-	TRBJ2-2	TRBD2	15	TRBV5-4
CASGPGRMSTTEAFF	TGTGCCAGCGGACCGGGGAGAATGTCAACCACTGAAGCTTTCTTT	once	TRBJ1-1	-	15	TRBV27
CASSQEWSEQETQYF	TGTGCCAGCAGCCAAGAATGGTCAGAACAAGAGACCCAGTACTTC	few	TRBJ2-5	-	15	TRBV3-1/TRBV3-2
CASSSTSHYGYTF	TGTGCCAGCAGTTCGACATCCCACTATGGCTACACCTTC	once	TRBJ1-2	-	13	TRBV6-5